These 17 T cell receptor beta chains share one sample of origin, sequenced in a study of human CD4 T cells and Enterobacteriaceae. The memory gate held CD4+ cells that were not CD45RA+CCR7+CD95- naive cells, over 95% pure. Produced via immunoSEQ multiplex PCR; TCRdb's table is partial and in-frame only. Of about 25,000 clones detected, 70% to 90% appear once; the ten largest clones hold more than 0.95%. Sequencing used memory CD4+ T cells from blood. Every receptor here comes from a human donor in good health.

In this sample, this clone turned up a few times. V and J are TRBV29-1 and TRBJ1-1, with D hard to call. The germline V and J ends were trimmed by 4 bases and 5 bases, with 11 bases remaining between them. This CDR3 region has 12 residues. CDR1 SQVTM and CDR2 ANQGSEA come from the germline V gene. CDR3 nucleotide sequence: TGCAGCGTTGTAAGGCAGCTTACTGAAGCTTTCTTT. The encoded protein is CSVVRQLTEAFF.

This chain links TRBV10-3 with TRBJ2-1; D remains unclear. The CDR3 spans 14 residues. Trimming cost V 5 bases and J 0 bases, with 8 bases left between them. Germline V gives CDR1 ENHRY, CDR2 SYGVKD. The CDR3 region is CAISTKDSYNEQFF. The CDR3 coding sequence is TGTGCCATCAGTACTAAGGACTCCTACAATGAGCAGTTCTTC.

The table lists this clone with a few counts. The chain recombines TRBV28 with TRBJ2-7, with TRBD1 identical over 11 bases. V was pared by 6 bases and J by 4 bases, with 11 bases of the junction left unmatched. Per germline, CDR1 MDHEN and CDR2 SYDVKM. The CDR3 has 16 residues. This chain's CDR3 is CASRPGRDRGGYEQYF. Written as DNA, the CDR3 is TGTGCCAGCAGGCCGGGAAGGGACAGGGGGGGGTACGAGCAGTACTTC.

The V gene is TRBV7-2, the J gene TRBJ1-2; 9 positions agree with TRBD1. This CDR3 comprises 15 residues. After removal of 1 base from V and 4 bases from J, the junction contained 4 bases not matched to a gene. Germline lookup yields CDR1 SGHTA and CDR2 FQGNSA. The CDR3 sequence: CASSLEQGASYGYTF. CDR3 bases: TGTGCCAGCAGCTTAGAACAGGGGGCCAGCTATGGCTACACCTTC.

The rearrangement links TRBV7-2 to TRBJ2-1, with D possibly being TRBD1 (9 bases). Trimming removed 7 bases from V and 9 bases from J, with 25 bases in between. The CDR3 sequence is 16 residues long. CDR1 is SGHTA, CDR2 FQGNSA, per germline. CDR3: CASISSPDRGLGEQFF. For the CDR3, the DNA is TGTGCCAGCATATCCAGCCCGGACAGGGGACTAGGTGAGCAGTTCTTC. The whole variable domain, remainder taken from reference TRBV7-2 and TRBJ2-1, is GAGVSQSPSNKVTEKGKDVELRCDPISGHTALYWYRQSLGQGLEFLIYFQGNSAPDKSGLPSDRFSAERTGGSVSTLTIQRTQQEDSAVYLCASISSPDRGLGEQFFGPGTRLTVL.

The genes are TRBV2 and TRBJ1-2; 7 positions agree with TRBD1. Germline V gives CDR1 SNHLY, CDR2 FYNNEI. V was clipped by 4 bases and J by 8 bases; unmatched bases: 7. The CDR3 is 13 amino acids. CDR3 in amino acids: CASSGQGLGGYTF. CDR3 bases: TGTGCCAGCAGTGGACAGGGCTTGGGGGGCTACACCTTC. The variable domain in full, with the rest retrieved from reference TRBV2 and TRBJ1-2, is EPEVTQTPSHQVTQMGQEVILRCVPISNHLYFYWYRQILGQKVEFLVSFYNNEISEKSEIFDDQFSVERPDGSNFTLKIRSTKLEDSAMYFCASSGQGLGGYTFGSGTRLTVV.

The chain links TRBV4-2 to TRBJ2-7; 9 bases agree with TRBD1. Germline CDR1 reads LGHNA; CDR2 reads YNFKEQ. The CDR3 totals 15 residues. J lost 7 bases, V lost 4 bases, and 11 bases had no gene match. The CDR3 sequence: CASSLSGTGLREQYF. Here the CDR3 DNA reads TGTGCCAGCAGCCTCAGCGGGACAGGGCTGAGAGAGCAGTACTTC.

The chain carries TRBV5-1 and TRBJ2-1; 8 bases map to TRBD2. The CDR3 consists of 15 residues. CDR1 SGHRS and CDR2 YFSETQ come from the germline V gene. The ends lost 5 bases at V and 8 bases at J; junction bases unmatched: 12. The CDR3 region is CASRAVVAGIDEQFF. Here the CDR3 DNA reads TGCGCCAGCAGGGCCGTGGTAGCGGGAATAGATGAGCAGTTCTTC.

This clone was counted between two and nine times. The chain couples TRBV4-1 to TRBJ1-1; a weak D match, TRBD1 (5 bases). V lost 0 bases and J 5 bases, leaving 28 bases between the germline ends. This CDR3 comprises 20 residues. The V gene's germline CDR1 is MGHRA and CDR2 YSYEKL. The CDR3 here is CASSQEPGLAGGRRGTEAFF. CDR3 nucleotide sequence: TGCGCCAGCAGCCAAGAACCGGGACTAGCGGGAGGGCGCCGGGGTACTGAAGCTTTCTTT.

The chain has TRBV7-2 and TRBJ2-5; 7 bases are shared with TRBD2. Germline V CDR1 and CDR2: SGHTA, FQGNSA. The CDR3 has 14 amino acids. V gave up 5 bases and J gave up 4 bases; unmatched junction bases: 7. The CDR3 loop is CASSPWGGGETQYF. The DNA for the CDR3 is TGTGCCAGCAGCCCATGGGGGGGAGGAGAGACCCAGTACTTC.

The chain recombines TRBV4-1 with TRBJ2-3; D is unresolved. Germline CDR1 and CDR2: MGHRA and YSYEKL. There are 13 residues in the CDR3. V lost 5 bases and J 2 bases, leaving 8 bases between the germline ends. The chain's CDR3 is CASSSTPTDTQYF. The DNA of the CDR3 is TGCGCCAGCAGCTCCACTCCCACAGATACGCAGTATTTT.

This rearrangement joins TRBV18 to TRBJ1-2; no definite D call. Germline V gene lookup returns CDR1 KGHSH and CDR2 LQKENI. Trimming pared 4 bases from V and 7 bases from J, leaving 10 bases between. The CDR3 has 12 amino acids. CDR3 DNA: TGTGCCAGCTCACTGGCCTCAGTTGGCTACACCTTC. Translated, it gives CASSLASVGYTF.

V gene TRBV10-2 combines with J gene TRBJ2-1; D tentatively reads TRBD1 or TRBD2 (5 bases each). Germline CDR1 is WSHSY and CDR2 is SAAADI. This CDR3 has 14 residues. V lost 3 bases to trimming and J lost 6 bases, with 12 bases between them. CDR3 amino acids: CASSDGTYLNEQFF. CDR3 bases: TGCGCCAGCAGTGACGGGACCTACCTCAATGAGCAGTTCTTC.

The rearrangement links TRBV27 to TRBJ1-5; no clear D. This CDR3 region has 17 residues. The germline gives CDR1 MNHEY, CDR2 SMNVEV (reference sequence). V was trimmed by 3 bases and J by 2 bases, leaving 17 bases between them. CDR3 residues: CASSFLPRGKGNQPQHF. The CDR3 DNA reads TGTGCCAGCAGTTTTCTACCTCGAGGGAAGGGCAATCAGCCCCAGCATTTT.

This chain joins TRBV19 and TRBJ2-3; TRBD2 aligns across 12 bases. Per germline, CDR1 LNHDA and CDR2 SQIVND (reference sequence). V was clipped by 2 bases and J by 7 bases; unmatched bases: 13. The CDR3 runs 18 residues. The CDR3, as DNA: TGTGCCAGTAGTATAAAGACTAGCGGGGGAATGGGAGGAAATACGCAGTATTTT. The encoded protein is CASSIKTSGGMGGNTQYF.

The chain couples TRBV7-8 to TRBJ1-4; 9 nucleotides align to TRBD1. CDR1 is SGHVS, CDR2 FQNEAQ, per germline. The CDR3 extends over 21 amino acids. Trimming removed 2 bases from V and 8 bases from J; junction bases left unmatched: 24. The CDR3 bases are TGTGCCAGCAGCTTAAAGAAGGTAGTCCGAACTCTGACAGGGGGAGAAGAAAAACTGTTTTTT. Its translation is CASSLKKVVRTLTGGEEKLFF.

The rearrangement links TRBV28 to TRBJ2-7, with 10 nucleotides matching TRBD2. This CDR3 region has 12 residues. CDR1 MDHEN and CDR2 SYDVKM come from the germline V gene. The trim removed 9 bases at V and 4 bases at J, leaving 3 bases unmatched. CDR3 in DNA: TGTGCCAGTACTAGCGGGAAGTACGAGCAGTACTTC. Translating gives CASTSGKYEQYF.